This T cell receptor (beta chain) was captured in a study of shared clonotypes between healthy human individuals. Points from the study as a whole: Larger richness was generally estimated for naive than memory subsets.

Investigators spread the genomic DNA of each subset evenly over several immunoSEQ plates. Sequencing was performed with immunoSEQ multiplex PCR; in TCRdb, only in-frame clones are kept and a portion is missing. The sample lists millions of clones; 85% to 95% were seen once. A remark on this clone: Its target is unknown.

The CDR3 is made up of 18 amino acids. The trim removed 5 bases at V and 2 bases at J, leaving 11 bases unmatched. CDR1 MGHDK and CDR2 SYGVNS come from the germline V gene. The investigators split CD4+ cells into a CD45RA+ naive subset and a CD45RA-negative memory subset. The sequence was obtained from a man between 18 and 35 years old in good health. Some clones in this sample may be carry-over from other donors' samples. V usage is TRBV25-1 and J usage is TRBJ2-3, with 12 bases lining up with TRBD2. The sequenced sample consisted of naive CD4+ T cells from PBMCs. The subset here: CD45RA+ positively selected. CDR3 amino acids: CASSIPRRLAGDTDTQYF. CDR3 nucleotides: TGTGCCAGCAGTATACCCCGCCGACTAGCGGGAGACACAGATACGCAGTATTTT.